This T cell receptor beta chain emerged from a study of cytomegalovirus exposure and HLA in healthy donors. General observations from the study: According to a later analysis, most TCR beta chains associated with CMV appeared HLA-restricted.

CDR3 length equals 13 residues. Germline lookup yields CDR1 SGHAT and CDR2 FQNNGV. V lost 5 bases to trimming and J lost 1 base, with 8 bases between them. PCR amplification relied on 60 Vbeta primers (plus 13 Jbeta primers). Measured with immunoSEQ multiplex PCR; TCRdb has only the in-frame clones, and not every one. The data show 150,000 to 200,000 clones, roughly 81% seen once. Comment on this clone: Its antigen is unidentified.

Source material: PBMCs. The sequence came from a woman aged 18-29 years in good health and CMV-seropositive. This chain uses TRBV11-2 with TRBJ1-1; the D is unclear. CDR3 residues: CASSQERNTEAFF. Here the CDR3 DNA reads TGTGCCAGCAGCCAAGAGAGGAACACTGAAGCTTTCTTT.